Listed below are T cell receptor beta chains from one sample, sequenced in a study of T-cell memory formation after mild COVID-19. TCRdb passed the 5' RACE reads through MiXCR, listing each CDR3 protein once. The sample yields 350,000 to 550,000 distinct CDR3 sequences, roughly 18% seen once. The sequenced material came from PBMCs or a T cell subset sorted from them (not recorded which). The origin of the receptors is a man between 18 and 29 years old who had mild COVID-19 (a few samples of this study predate the infection). Cell type and time point are not known. The CDR3 runs from the conserved cysteine through the conserved F or W. Each record gives: J gene, V gene, D gene, clone size, CDR3 DNA, CDR3 protein. D genes are given only for firm matches. Not every row has a clone size; where given, it reads once, few, many or a size class.

TRBJ1-2 TRBV5-1 TRBD1 few TGCGCCAGCAGCCGTGGACAGGCGTCGGGTGGCTACACCTTC CASSRGQASGGYTF
TRBJ1-1 TRBV4-3 NA once TGCGCCAGCAGCCAAGATTGGGTTGAGAACACTGAAGCTTTCTTT CASSQDWVENTEAFF
TRBJ2-3 TRBV9 NA NA TGTGCCAGCAGCTTCCGAGGGGCGGACACAGATACGCAGTATTTT CASSFRGADTDTQYF
TRBJ2-3 TRBV4-1 TRBD2 NA TGCGCCAGCAGCCAAGTGGTAGCGGGGGGATCCGATACGCAGTATTTT CASSQVVAGGSDTQYF
TRBJ1-5 TRBV4-3 NA NA TGCGCCAGCAGCCATAGTAGGGGGTTTGGGCCCCAGCATTTT CASSHSRGFGPQHF
TRBJ2-1 TRBV11-2 NA NA TGTGCCAGCAGTACCCCTCGGGGGGCCAGGAACAATGAGCAGTTCTTC CASSTPRGARNNEQFF
TRBJ2-2 TRBV4-1 NA NA TGCGCCAGCAGCCACGGTCAGAACACCGGGGAGCTGTTTTTT CASSHGQNTGELFF
TRBJ1-4 TRBV24-1 NA once TGTGCCACCAGTGAGTCGACAACGACCAGGGAAAAACTGTTTTTT CATSESTTTREKLFF
TRBJ2-3 TRBV6-4 NA few TGTGCCAGCAGTGTGGAGAGCACAGATACGCAGTATTTT CASSVESTDTQYF
TRBJ1-3 TRBV6-6 NA NA TGTGCCAGCAGCAACGGCGGGGGAAACACCATATATTTT CASSNGGGNTIYF
TRBJ2-3 TRBV20-1 NA few TGCAGTGCTAGAGTCCCTCCTAGCACAGATACGCAGTATTTT CSARVPPSTDTQYF
TRBJ2-5 TRBV29-1 TRBD1 NA TGCAGCGTGCGGGACAGGGGGTTTGGAGAGACCCAGTACTTC CSVRDRGFGETQYF
TRBJ1-1 TRBV12-3/TRBV12-4 NA many TGTGCCAGCAGTACAAGCCGACAAGACACTGAAGCTTTCTTT CASSTSRQDTEAFF
TRBJ2-7 TRBV25-1 NA few TGTGCCAGCAGTGAAGAGGGCAGGGGTTACGAGCAGTACTTC CASSEEGRGYEQYF
TRBJ2-3 TRBV6-2/TRBV6-3 TRBD1 few TGTGCCAGCAGCTCCGGGACAGGGCTGACAGATACGCAGTATTTT CASSSGTGLTDTQYF
TRBJ2-3 TRBV5-1 NA NA TGCGCCAGCAGCTTGCTTTCCGCCACAGATACGCAGTATTTT CASSLLSATDTQYF
TRBJ2-1 TRBV4-3 NA many TGCGCCAGCAGCCAAGAGGGTTGGGGGAATGAGCAGTTCTTC CASSQEGWGNEQFF
TRBJ1-4 TRBV12-3/TRBV12-4 NA few TGTGCCAGCACCGGGGGCGCAACTAATGAAAAACTGTTTTTT CASTGGATNEKLFF
TRBJ2-3 TRBV5-1 NA few TGCGCCAGCAGCTTGTCTAGCGTGAGCACAGATACGCAGTATTTT CASSLSSVSTDTQYF
TRBJ2-2 TRBV3-1 NA NA TGTGCCAGCAGCCAAGTTGGTCGGCCGTTCGGGGAGCTGTTTTTT CASSQVGRPFGELFF
TRBJ2-5 TRBV2 NA many TGTGCCAGCAGTGAATACCAAGAGACCCAGTACTTC CASSEYQETQYF
TRBJ2-7 TRBV28 TRBD1 NA TGTGCCAGCAGGGCGAGGGGGCTTTCCTACGAGCAGTACTTC CASRARGLSYEQYF
TRBJ1-5 TRBV6-2/TRBV6-3 NA few TGTGCCAGCAGTTACACAAACGAGGATCAGCCCCAGCATTTT CASSYTNEDQPQHF
TRBJ1-1 TRBV6-2/TRBV6-3 NA few TGTGCCAGCAAAGGGTTGGGGGGCACTGAAGCTTTCTTT CASKGLGGTEAFF
TRBJ2-1 TRBV12-3/TRBV12-4 TRBD1 NA TGTGCCAGCAGTTTAGAGACAGGGGGCTCCTACAATGAGCAGTTCTTC CASSLETGGSYNEQFF
TRBJ1-5 TRBV20-1 NA NA TGCAGTGCCTACAGAGGTTCAGATCAGCCCCAGCATTTT CSAYRGSDQPQHF
TRBJ2-5 TRBV6-2/TRBV6-3 NA few TGTGCCAGCAGTTACTCCCGGCTAGAGACCCAGTACTTC CASSYSRLETQYF
TRBJ1-5 TRBV20-1 NA few TGCAGTGCCCCCGACACCCCCTATAGCAATCAGCCCCAGCATTTT CSAPDTPYSNQPQHF
TRBJ1-2 TRBV6-1 TRBD1 few TGTGCCAGCGTCTGGGACAGGTCGGACTACACCTTC CASVWDRSDYTF
TRBJ2-5 TRBV15 NA few TGTGCCACCAGCAGAGATTACAATCCCACGGGACCCATGGGCTTC CATSRDYNPTGPMGF
TRBJ1-2 TRBV12-3/TRBV12-4 NA few TGTGCCAGCGCCGTCGGGGGCTACACCTTC CASAVGGYTF
TRBJ2-3 TRBV18 NA NA TGTGCCAGCTCGGAGGGGGGATACTCCCCTACGCAGTATTTT CASSEGGYSPTQYF
TRBJ2-1 TRBV6-2/TRBV6-3 TRBD2 NA TGTGCCAGCAGTTACTGGCTAGCGGGGGGATACAATGAGCAGTTCTTC CASSYWLAGGYNEQFF
TRBJ1-6 TRBV10-3 NA few TGTGCCATCAGTGATAGGGATCGAAAACCCCTCCACTTT CAISDRDRKPLHF
TRBJ1-2 TRBV20-1 TRBD1 NA TGCAGTGCTAGTAGACAGGGTTCTAACTATGGCTACACCTTC CSASRQGSNYGYTF
TRBJ2-3 TRBV6-2/TRBV6-3 NA few TGTGCCAGCAAAAGGGTGAATACGCAGTATTTT CASKRVNTQYF
TRBJ2-1 TRBV18 NA NA TGTGCCAGCTCACCAGTCTTAGGCCAAGGGCAGAAGAACAATGAGCAGTTCTTC CASSPVLGQGQKNNEQFF
TRBJ2-3 TRBV18 NA NA TGTGCCAGCTCATCAGCGAGCACAGATACGCAGTATTTT CASSSASTDTQYF
TRBJ2-1 TRBV7-2 NA few TGTGCCAGCAGCTTAGCAGGCAGCAACTCCTACAATGAGCAGTTCTTC CASSLAGSNSYNEQFF
TRBJ2-3 TRBV6-2/TRBV6-3 NA NA TGTGCCAGCAGTGGCCAGACTAGCACAGATACGCAGTATTTT CASSGQTSTDTQYF
TRBJ2-7 TRBV20-1 TRBD1 NA TGCAGTGCTACCGACAGGGGACCCTACGAGCAGTACTTC CSATDRGPYEQYF
TRBJ2-3 TRBV6-5 NA many TGTGCCAGCAGTACGGGGCAGTCTCCGGATACGCAGTATTTT CASSTGQSPDTQYF
TRBJ2-5 TRBV5-6 NA NA TGTGCCAGCAGCACGACACCGGGGACCCAGTACTTC CASSTTPGTQYF
TRBJ2-6 TRBV7-6 NA NA TGTGCCAGCAGCTCGAGTGGGGGTCGCGCTGGGGCCAACGTCCTGACTTTC CASSSSGGRAGANVLTF
TRBJ1-6 TRBV7-2 NA many TGTGCCAGCAGCCAGCAGGGTACAATGTCACCCCTCCACTTT CASSQQGTMSPLHF
TRBJ1-1 TRBV24-1 NA NA TGTGCCACCAGTGCCCCCGGCAGAAACACTGAAGCTTTCTTT CATSAPGRNTEAFF
TRBJ1-6 TRBV6-5 NA NA TGTGCCAGCAGTTACTCGATAGGTTACTATAATTCACCCCTCCACTTT CASSYSIGYYNSPLHF
TRBJ2-1 TRBV7-2 NA many TGTGCCAGCAGCTTTGACCTCTACAATGAGCAGTTCTTC CASSFDLYNEQFF
TRBJ2-5 TRBV6-5 TRBD2 NA TGTGCCAGCAGTTACTCGTCGCGGGGGGGCAGGGAGACCCAGTACTTC CASSYSSRGGRETQYF
TRBJ1-6 TRBV28 NA many TGTGCCAGCAGTTTAGCGAATTCACCCCTCCACTTT CASSLANSPLHF
TRBJ1-1 TRBV5-1 NA NA TGCGCCAGCAGCTTGTTCGGTGCTGAAGCTTTCTTT CASSLFGAEAFF
TRBJ1-2 TRBV6-2/TRBV6-3 TRBD1 few TGTGCCAGCAGCGACAGGGGTGATGGCTACACCTTC CASSDRGDGYTF
TRBJ2-3 TRBV5-1 TRBD2 few TGCGCCAGCAGCCTGATTACTAGCGGGGCAGATACGCAGTATTTT CASSLITSGADTQYF
TRBJ1-1 TRBV9 NA few TGTGCCAGCAGCCCTCATGACAGTATCACTGAAGCTTTCTTT CASSPHDSITEAFF
TRBJ2-3 TRBV5-5 TRBD1 many TGTGCCAGCAGCTTGAGCGGACAGGGCGGCACAGATACGCAGTATTTT CASSLSGQGGTDTQYF
TRBJ2-2 TRBV7-8 NA few TGTGCCAGCAGCTTAGGGCTCACTCCGAGGCCCGGGGAGCTGTTTTTT CASSLGLTPRPGELFF
TRBJ1-1 TRBV6-1 NA NA TGTGCCAGCAGTGTACGACAGACAAACACTGAAGCTTTCTTT CASSVRQTNTEAFF